This entry lists 13 T cell receptor beta chains sequenced from one sample in a study of radiotherapy plus CTLA-4 blockade in lung cancer. TCRdb keeps only in-frame clones here, not all; method: immunoSEQ multiplex PCR. The sample shows tens of thousands of clones, over 70% of them seen only once. The sequenced sample was peripheral blood, obtained from a patient treated with radiotherapy plus ipilimumab. Receptors originate from a human donor with non-small cell lung cancer who had stable disease on radiotherapy plus ipilimumab.

The chain joins TRBV18 to TRBJ2-7; 11 bases line up with TRBD1. CDR1 is KGHSH, CDR2 LQKENI, per germline. Germline trimming cut 5 bases from V and 5 bases from J; bases unmatched to any gene: 8. The CDR3 is 15 residues long. The CDR3 sequence: CASSRRGQGENEQYF. For the CDR3, the DNA is TGTGCCAGCTCAAGACGGGGACAGGGGGAAAACGAGCAGTACTTC.

The J gene is TRBJ1-1, the V gene TRBV4-3; D is undetermined. This CDR3 has 14 amino acids. CDR1 LGHNA and CDR2 YSLEER come from the germline V gene. Trimming removed 4 bases at V and 3 bases at J, with 12 bases between. The CDR3 coding sequence is TGCGCCAGCAGCCCAGAGTATCAGGACACTGAAGCTTTCTTT. Its protein is CASSPEYQDTEAFF.

The rearrangement joins TRBV4-1 to TRBJ2-5, with D perhaps TRBD2 (5 bases). The V gene's germline CDR1 is MGHRA and CDR2 YSYEKL. The V and J ends lost 1 base and 2 bases respectively, with 17 bases between them. The CDR3 runs 17 residues. The CDR3, as DNA: TGCGCCAGCAGCCAAGTCGCAGCGGTGATAGCTCAAGAGACCCAGTACTTC. As protein: CASSQVAAVIAQETQYF.

In its sample, this clone was seen a few times. V is TRBV4-3 and J is TRBJ2-1, with 10 bases fitting TRBD2. J was trimmed by 6 bases and V by 4 bases; bases with no gene match: 15. The CDR3 length is 18 residues. CDR1 and CDR2 from the germline V gene are LGHNA and YSLEER. In DNA form, the CDR3 reads TGCGCCAGCAGCCGGTTGTCGCCTAGCGGGAGAGCGTTCAATGAGCAGTTCTTC. This gives the protein CASSRLSPSGRAFNEQFF.

The CDR3 bases are TGTGCCAGCAGTTTTCTTAGCAGGGATTATGGCTACACCTTC. This encodes CASSFLSRDYGYTF. The chain carries TRBV28 and TRBJ1-2; the D gene is possibly TRBD1 (5 bases). Germline V gene data show CDR1 as MDHEN and CDR2 as SYDVKM. V was clipped by 3 bases and J by 5 bases, with 13 bases between them. There are 14 residues in the CDR3.

This clone was detected once. The chain recombines TRBV4-2 with TRBJ2-3, with 7 bases matching TRBD2. J gave up 3 bases and V 1 base, and 4 bases lay outside the gene matches. CDR1 is LGHNA and CDR2 is YNFKEQ in the germline V gene. The CDR3 covers 15 residues. The CDR3 spells CASSQASAGTDTQYF. The CDR3 DNA reads as TGTGCCAGCAGCCAAGCGTCAGCGGGGACAGATACGCAGTATTTT.

The V call is TRBV19, the J call TRBJ1-1, with TRBD1 identical over 8 bases. Germline-derived CDR1 and CDR2 are LNHDA and SQIVND (reference sequence). The CDR3 contains 17 residues. Trimming cost V 4 bases and J 5 bases; bases outside gene matches: 15. CDR3 nucleotides: TGTGCCAGTAGTAAGGGGGCGAGTCAGGGGGCGCGGACTGAAGCTTTCTTT. This translates into CASSKGASQGARTEAFF.

CDR3 loop: CSVYHRNIQYF. CDR3 nucleotides: TGCAGCGTCTACCATCGGAACATTCAGTACTTC. The chain carries TRBV29-1 and TRBJ2-4; D remains ambiguous. Germline V lookup: CDR1 SQVTM, CDR2 ANQGSEA. With 6 bases removed from V and 7 bases from J, the gap between germline ends came to 10 bases. There are 11 residues in the CDR3.

In this sample, this clone turned up a few times. The chain links TRBV5-6 to TRBJ2-4; maybe TRBD1 (6 bases). Germline V gene data show CDR1 as SGHDT and CDR2 as YYEEEE. The CDR3 has 16 amino acids. V dropped 0 bases and J dropped 2 bases, with 12 bases sitting between them. The CDR3: CASSLELGATKNIQYF. CDR3 coding DNA: TGTGCCAGCAGCTTGGAACTGGGGGCTACCAAAAACATTCAGTACTTC.

The V and J genes are TRBV19 and TRBJ2-1; 9 bases fit TRBD2. Trimming cost V 11 bases and J 6 bases; bases outside gene matches: 14. This CDR3 has 15 amino acids. From germline, CDR1 is LNHDA and CDR2 SQIVND (reference sequence). Here the CDR3 reads CASRGGRAGGNEQFF. The CDR3 nucleotides are TGTGCCTCCCGAGGTGGGAGAGCGGGGGGCAATGAGCAGTTCTTC. The complete variable domain, with remaining parts taken from reference TRBV19 and TRBJ2-1, reads DGGITQSPKYLFRKEGQNVTLSCEQNLNHDAMYWYRQDPGQGLRLIYYSQIVNDFQKGDIAEGYSVSREKKESFPLTVTSAQKNPTAFYLCASRGGRAGGNEQFFGPGTRLTVL.

The J gene is TRBJ2-3, the V gene TRBV27; possibly TRBD1 or TRBD2 for D (5 bases each). CDR3 size: 15 residues. Germline CDR1 and CDR2: MNHEY and SMNVEV (reference sequence). V lost 5 bases to trimming and J lost 3 bases, with 15 bases between them. The CDR3 nucleotides are TGTGCCAGCAGTGTCCAGGGAGTGGCAACAGATACGCAGTATTTT. It translates to CASSVQGVATDTQYF.

The chain recombines TRBV7-9 with TRBJ2-5; D gene unclear. V lost 3 bases, J lost 5 bases, and 10 bases lay in between. Germline CDR1 and CDR2: SEHNR and FQNEAQ (reference sequence). The CDR3 covers 13 residues. The CDR3 DNA reads TGTGCCAGCAGCTTGCCAGTCGGCGAGACCCAGTACTTC. Translation gives CASSLPVGETQYF. Supplemented by reference TRBV7-9 and TRBJ2-5, the full variable domain reads DTGVSQNPRHKITKRGQNVTFRCDPISEHNRLYWYRQTLGQGPEFLTYFQNEAQLEKSRLLSDRFSAERPKGSFSTLEIQRTEQGDSAMYLCASSLPVGETQYFGPGTRLLVL.

The chain has TRBV2 and TRBJ1-5, with D possibly being TRBD1 (5 bases). Germline CDR1 reads SNHLY; CDR2 reads FYNNEI. Deletions cut 5 bases from V and 2 bases from J, with 16 bases between. The CDR3 loop spans 16 amino acids. The CDR3 DNA reads TGTGCCAGCAGTAAACCGGGGACCTTGGGCAATCAGCCCCAGCATTTT. Translation gives CASSKPGTLGNQPQHF.